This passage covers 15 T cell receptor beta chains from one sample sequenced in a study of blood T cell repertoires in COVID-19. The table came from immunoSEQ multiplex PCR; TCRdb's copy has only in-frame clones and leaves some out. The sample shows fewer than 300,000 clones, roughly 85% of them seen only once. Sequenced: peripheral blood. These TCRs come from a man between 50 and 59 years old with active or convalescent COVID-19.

Here the CDR3 DNA reads TGCGCCAGCAGCCCGGGACTAGCGGGAGGTAAGGGCTACGAGCAGTACTTC. Amino acid sequence: CASSPGLAGGKGYEQYF. The chain has TRBV5-1 and TRBJ2-7, with 15 bases identical to TRBD2. The CDR3 runs 17 residues. J was trimmed by 3 bases and V by 4 bases; bases with no gene match: 8. The germline CDR1 and CDR2 sequences are SGHRS and YFSETQ.

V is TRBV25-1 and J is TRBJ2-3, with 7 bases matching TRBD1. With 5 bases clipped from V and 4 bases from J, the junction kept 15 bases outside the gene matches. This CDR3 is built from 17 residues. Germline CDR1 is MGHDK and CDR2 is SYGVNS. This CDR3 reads CASSLGKGARIADTQYF. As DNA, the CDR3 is TGTGCCAGCAGTCTGGGGAAGGGGGCACGCATCGCAGATACGCAGTATTTT.

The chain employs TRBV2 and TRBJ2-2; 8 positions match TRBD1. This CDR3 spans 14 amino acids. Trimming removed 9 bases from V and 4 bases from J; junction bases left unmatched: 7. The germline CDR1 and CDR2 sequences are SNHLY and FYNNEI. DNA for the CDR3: TGTGCCAGTCGGACAGGGACTGTCACCGGGGAGCTGTTTTTT. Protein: CASRTGTVTGELFF.

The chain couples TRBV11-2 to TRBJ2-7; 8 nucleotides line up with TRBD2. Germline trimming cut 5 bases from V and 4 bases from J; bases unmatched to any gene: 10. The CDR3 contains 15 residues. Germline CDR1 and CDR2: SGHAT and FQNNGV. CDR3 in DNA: TGTGCCAGCAGCCCCTCTGTTGCGGGAGGATACGAGCAGTACTTC. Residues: CASSPSVAGGYEQYF.

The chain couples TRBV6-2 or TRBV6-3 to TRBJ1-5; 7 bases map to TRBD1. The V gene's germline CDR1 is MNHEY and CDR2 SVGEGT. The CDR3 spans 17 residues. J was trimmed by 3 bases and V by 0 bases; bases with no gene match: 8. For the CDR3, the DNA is TGTGCCAGCAGTTACTCCTCAGGGGGATTCTTCAATCAGCCCCAGCATTTT. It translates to CASSYSSGGFFNQPQHF.

The CDR3 bases are TGCGCCAGCAGCTTACAGGGAATGGACAATGAGCAGTTCTTC. Its protein is CASSLQGMDNEQFF. V usage is TRBV5-1 and J usage is TRBJ2-1, with D possibly matching TRBD1 (6 bases). The CDR3 runs 14 residues. From germline, CDR1 is SGHRS and CDR2 YFSETQ. V was pared by 2 bases and J by 5 bases, with 11 bases between.

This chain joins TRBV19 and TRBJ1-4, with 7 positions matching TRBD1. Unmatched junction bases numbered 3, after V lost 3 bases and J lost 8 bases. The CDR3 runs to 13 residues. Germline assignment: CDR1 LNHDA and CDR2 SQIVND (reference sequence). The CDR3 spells CASSIAGGEKLFF. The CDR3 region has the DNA TGTGCCAGTAGTATTGCAGGGGGGGAAAAACTGTTTTTT.

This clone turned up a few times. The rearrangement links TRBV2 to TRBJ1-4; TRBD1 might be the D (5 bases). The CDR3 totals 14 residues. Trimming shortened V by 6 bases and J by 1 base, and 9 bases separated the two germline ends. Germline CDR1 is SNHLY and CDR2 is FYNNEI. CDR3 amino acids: CASRSQGTNEKLFF. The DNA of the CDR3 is TGTGCCAGCAGGAGCCAGGGAACTAATGAAAAACTGTTTTTT.

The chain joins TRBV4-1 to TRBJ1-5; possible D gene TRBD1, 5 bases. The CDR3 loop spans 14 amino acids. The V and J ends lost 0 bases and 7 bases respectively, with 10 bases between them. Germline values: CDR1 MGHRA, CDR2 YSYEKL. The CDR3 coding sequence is TGCGCCAGCAGCCAAGAGAGGGGAGGACAGCCCCAGCATTTT. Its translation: CASSQERGGQPQHF.

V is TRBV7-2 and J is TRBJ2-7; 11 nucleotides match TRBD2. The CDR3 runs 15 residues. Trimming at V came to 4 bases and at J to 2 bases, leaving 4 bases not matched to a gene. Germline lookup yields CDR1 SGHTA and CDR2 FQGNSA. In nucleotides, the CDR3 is TGTGCCAGCAGCTCCGTAGCGGGAGGGCCCTACGAGCAGTACTTC. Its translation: CASSSVAGGPYEQYF. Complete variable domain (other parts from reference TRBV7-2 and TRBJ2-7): GAGVSQSPSNKVTEKGKDVELRCDPISGHTALYWYRQSLGQGLEFLIYFQGNSAPDKSGLPSDRFSAERTGGSVSTLTIQRTQQEDSAVYLCASSSVAGGPYEQYFGPGTRLTVT.

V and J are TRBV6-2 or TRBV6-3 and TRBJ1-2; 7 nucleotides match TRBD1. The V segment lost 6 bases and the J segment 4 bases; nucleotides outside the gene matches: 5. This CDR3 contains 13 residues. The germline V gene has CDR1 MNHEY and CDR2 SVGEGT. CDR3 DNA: TGTGCCAGCAGCGACAGGGCGGGCTATGGCTACACCTTC. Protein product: CASSDRAGYGYTF.

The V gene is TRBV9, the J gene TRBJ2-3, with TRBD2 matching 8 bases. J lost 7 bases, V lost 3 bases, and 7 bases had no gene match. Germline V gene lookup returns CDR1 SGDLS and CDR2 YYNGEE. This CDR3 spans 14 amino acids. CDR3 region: CASSGREERYTQYF. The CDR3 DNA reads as TGTGCCAGCAGCGGGCGGGAGGAACGGTATACGCAGTATTTT.

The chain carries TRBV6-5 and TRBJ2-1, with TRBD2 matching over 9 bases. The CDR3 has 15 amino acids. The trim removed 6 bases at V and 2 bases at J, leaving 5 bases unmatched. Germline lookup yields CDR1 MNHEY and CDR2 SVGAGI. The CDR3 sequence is CASRPIAGAYNEQFF. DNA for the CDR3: TGTGCCAGCAGACCTATAGCGGGGGCCTACAATGAGCAGTTCTTC.

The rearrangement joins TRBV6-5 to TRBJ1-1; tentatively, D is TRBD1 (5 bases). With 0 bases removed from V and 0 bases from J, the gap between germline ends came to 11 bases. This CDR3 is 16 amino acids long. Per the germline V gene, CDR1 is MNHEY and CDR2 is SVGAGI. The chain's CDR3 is CASSYSIDRLNTEAFF. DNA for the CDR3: TGTGCCAGCAGTTACTCGATTGACAGATTGAACACTGAAGCTTTCTTT.

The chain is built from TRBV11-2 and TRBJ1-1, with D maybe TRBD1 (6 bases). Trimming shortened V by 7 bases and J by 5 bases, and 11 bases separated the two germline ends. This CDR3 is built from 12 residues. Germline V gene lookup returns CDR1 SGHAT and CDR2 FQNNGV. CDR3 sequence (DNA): TGTGCCAGCACCCTAGGACAGACTGAAGCTTTCTTT. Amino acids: CASTLGQTEAFF.